This T cell receptor beta chain was recorded in a study of regulatory T cells in long-lasting Graves disease. This CDR3 is built from 15 residues. CDR1 and CDR2 (germline): SGHTA, FQGNSA. The TCR beta library used iRepertoire HTBI primers with Arm-PCR amplification of CDR3. As processed by the authors: Gene usage covered approximately 60 TRBV and 14 TRBJ segments. A single record per CDR3 protein comes from TCRdb applying MiXCR to the multiplex PCR reads. These V and J calls rely on TCRdb rather than the paper's analysis. The sample yields under 300,000 distinct CDR3 sequences, 20% to 25% seen once. On this clonotype: Its antigen is unidentified. A read error likely explains this, since a far larger clone differs by one base.

Whole-study results and caveats: Persistent cases favored TRBV28, TRBJ1-2 and TRBJ2-5.

The time point here: newly diagnosed GD, antithyroid drugs for less than 3 months. PBMC RNA served as the TCR library source. The receptor was derived from a female donor with Graves disease. This material consisted of peripheral blood mononuclear cells (PBMCs), taken at new diagnosis, from a patient treated with antithyroid drugs. This chain uses TRBV7-2 with TRBJ2-7, with 8 bases fitting TRBD2. DNA for the CDR3: TGTGCCGGCAGCGCGCCGGGACTAGGTGGAAAAGAGCAGTACTTC. It translates to CAGSAPGLGGKEQYF. The full variable domain, rest sourced from reference TRBV7-2 and TRBJ2-7, is GAGVSQSPSNKVTEKGKDVELRCDPISGHTALYWYRQSLGQGLEFLIYFQGNSAPDKSGLPSDRFSAERTGGSVSTLTIQRTQQEDSAVYLCAGSAPGLGGKEQYFGPGTRLTVT.